This T cell receptor (beta chain) was recorded in a study of blood T cell repertoires in COVID-19. Background on the study: Whether acute or convalescent, the COVID-19 samples came from the United States, Italy and Spain. Sources were T cells, B-cell-depleted T cells, or PBMCs; the material itself was cDNA or gDNA.

Data came from immunoSEQ multiplex PCR; TCRdb stores just in-frame clones and leaves some out. The profile shows 250,000 to 400,000 clones, approximately 88% of them singletons. In terms of age and location, participants ranged from roughly 18 to 100 years and lived in about 25 US areas. The source is a man in his fifties or sixties who had recovered from COVID-19. The sequencing input was PBMCs or T cells enriched from blood (not recorded which).

The CDR3 protein is CASSYGGSGKYNEQFF. The CDR3 bases are TGTGCCAGCAGTTACGGAGGTAGCGGGAAGTACAATGAGCAGTTCTTC. The V and J genes are TRBV6-2 or TRBV6-3 and TRBJ2-1; 8 bases align to TRBD2. This CDR3 is built from 16 residues. CDR1 and CDR2 from the germline V gene are MNHEY and SVGEGT. V was pared by 2 bases and J by 4 bases, with 7 bases of the junction left unmatched.